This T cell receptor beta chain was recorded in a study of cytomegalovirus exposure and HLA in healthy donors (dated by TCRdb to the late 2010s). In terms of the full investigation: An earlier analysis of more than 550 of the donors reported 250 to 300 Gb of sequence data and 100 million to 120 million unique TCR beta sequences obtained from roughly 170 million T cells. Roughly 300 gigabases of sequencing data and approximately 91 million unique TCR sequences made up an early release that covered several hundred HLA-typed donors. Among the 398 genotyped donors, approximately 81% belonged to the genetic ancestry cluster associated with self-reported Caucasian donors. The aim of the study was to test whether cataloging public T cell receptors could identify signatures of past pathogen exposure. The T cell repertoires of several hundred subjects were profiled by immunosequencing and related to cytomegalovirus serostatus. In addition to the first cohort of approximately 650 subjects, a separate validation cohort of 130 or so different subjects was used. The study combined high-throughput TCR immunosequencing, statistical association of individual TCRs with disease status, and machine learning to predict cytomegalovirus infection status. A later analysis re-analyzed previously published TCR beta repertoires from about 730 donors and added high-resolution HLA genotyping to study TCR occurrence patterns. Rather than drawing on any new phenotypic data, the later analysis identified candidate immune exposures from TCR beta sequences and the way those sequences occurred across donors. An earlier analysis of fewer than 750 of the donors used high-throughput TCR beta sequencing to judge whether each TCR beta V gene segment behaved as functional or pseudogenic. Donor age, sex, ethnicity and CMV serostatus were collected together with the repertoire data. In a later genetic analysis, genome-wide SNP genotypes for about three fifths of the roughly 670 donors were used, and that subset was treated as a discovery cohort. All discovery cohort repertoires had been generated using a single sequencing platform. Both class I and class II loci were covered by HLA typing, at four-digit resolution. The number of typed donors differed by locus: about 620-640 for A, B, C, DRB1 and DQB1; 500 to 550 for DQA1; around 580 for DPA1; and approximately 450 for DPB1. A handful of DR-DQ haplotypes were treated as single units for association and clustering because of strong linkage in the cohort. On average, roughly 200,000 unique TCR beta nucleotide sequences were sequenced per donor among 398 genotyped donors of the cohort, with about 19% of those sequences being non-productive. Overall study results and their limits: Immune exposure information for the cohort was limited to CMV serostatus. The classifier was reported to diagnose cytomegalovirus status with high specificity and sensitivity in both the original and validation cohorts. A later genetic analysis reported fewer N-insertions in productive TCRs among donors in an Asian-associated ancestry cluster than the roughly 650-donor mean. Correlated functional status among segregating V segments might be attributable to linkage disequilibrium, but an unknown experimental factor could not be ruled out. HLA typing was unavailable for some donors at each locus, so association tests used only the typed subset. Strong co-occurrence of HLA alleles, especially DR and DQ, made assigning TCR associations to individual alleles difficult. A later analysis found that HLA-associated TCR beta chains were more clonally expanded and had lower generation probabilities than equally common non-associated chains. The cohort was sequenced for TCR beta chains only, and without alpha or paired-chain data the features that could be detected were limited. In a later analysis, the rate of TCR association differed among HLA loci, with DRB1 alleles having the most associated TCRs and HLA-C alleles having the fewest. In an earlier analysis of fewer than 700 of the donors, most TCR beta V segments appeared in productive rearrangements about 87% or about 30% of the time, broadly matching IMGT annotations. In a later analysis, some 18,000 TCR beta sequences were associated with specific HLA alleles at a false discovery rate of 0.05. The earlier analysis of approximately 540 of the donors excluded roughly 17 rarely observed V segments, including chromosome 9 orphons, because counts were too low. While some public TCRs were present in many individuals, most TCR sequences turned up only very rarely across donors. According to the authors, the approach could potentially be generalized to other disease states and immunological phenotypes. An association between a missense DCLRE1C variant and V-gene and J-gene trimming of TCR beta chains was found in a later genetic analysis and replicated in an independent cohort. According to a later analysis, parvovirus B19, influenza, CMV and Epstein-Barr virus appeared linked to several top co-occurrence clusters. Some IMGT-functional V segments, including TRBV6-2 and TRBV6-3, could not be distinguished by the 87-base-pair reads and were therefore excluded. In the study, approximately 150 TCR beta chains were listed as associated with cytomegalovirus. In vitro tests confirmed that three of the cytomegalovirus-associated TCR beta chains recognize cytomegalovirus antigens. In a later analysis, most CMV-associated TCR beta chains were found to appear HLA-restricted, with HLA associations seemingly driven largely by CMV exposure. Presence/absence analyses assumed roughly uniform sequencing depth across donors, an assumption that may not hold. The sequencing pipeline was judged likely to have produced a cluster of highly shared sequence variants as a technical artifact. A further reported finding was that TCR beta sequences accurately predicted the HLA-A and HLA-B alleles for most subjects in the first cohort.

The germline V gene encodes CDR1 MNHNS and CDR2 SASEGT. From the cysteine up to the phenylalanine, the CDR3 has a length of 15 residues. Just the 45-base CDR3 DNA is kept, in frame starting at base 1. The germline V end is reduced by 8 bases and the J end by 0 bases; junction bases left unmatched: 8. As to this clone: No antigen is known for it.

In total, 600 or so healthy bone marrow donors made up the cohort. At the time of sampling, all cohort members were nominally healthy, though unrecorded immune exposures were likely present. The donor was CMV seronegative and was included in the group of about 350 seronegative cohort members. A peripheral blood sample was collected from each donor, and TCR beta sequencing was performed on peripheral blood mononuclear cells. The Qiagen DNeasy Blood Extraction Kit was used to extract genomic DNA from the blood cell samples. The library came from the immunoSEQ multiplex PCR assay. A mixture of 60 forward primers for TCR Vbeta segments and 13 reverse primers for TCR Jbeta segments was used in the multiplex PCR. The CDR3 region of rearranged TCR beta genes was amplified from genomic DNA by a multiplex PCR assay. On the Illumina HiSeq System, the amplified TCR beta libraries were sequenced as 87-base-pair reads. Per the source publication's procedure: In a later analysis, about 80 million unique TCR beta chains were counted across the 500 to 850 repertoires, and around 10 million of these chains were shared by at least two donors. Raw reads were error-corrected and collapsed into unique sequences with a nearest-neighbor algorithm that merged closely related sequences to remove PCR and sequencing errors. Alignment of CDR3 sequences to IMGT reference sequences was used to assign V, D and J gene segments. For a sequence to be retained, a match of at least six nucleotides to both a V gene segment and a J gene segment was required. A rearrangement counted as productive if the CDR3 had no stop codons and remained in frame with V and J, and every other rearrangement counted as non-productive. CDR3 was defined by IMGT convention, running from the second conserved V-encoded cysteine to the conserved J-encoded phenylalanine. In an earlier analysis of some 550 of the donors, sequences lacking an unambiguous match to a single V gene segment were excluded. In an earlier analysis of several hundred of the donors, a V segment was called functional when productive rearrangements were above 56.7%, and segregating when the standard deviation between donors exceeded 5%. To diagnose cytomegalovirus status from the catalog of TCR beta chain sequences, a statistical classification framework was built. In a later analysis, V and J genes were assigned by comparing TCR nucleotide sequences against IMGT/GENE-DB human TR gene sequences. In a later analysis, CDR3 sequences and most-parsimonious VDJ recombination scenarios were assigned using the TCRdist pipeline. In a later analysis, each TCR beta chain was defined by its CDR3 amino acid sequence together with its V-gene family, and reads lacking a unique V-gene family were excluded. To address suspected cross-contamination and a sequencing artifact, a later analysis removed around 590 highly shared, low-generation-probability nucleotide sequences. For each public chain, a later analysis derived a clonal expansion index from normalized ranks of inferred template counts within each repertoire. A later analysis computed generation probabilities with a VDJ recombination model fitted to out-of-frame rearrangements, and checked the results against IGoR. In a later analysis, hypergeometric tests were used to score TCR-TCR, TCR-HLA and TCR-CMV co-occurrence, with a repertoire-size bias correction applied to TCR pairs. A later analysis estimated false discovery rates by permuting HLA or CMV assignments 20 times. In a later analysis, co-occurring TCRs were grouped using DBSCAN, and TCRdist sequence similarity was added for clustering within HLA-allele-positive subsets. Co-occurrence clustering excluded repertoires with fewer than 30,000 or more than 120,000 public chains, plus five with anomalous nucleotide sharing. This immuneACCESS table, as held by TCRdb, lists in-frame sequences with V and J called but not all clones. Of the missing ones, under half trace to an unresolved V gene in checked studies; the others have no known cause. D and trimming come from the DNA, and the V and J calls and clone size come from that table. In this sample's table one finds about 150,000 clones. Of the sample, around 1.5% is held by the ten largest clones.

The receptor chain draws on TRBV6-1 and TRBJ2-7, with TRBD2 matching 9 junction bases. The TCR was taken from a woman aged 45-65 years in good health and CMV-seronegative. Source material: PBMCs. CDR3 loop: CASLVAGALSYEQYF. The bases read TGTGCCAGCCTGGTAGCGGGGGCCCTCTCCTACGAGCAGTACTTC.